A single sample is the source of the 29 T cell receptor beta chains below, sequenced in a study of CD8+CD57+ T cells in acquired aplastic anemia. Patients who underwent sequencing had shown CD8+CD57+ cell expansion by flow cytometry. Genomic DNA, the template, was used for profiling of the TCR beta VDJ and CDR3. TCRdb reanalysed the reads using MiXCR and keeps one entry per CDR3 protein. The sample records about 160,000 distinct CDR3 sequences, 71% being singletons. Sequencing used sorted CD4+, CD8+, or CD8+CD57+ T cells (not recorded which) from PBMCs. The receptors originated from a human donor with aplastic anemia.

The chain has TRBV7-2 and TRBJ2-7; tentatively, D is TRBD1 (6 bases). Trimming pared 7 bases from V and 6 bases from J, leaving 16 bases between. Germline V gene data show CDR1 as SGHTA and CDR2 as FQGNSA. This CDR3 spans 13 amino acids. This CDR3 reads CASTKTTGLEQYF. The DNA for the CDR3 is TGTGCCAGCACCAAAACTACAGGGCTCGAGCAGTACTTC.

This clonotype was detected many times. V and J are TRBV20-1 and TRBJ2-5, with 8 bases matching TRBD2. CDR3 size: 14 residues. The V gene end was trimmed by 0 bases and the J gene end by 7 bases; junction bases not matched to a gene: 7. Germline CDR1 DFQATT, CDR2 SNEGSKA (reference sequence). CDR3 protein: CSARDPGLEVTQYF. CDR3 sequence (DNA): TGCAGTGCTAGAGATCCGGGACTAGAGGTGACCCAGTACTTC.

This rearrangement joins TRBV20-1 to TRBJ1-4; a weak D match, TRBD1 (5 bases). The ends were cut back, 3 bases at V and 5 bases at J, with 7 bases in the middle. The CDR3 has 12 residues. Germline V lookup: CDR1 DFQATT, CDR2 SNEGSKA (reference sequence). CDR3: CSARTENEKLFF. The CDR3 region has the DNA TGCAGTGCTAGGACAGAGAATGAAAAACTGTTTTTT.

There are a few counts of this clonotype. The CDR3 here is CSARTSRGHRSYEQYF. The CDR3 DNA is TGCAGTGCTAGGACAAGTAGGGGGCACCGCTCCTACGAGCAGTACTTC. The chain links TRBV20-1 to TRBJ2-7; TRBD1 aligns across 7 bases. The CDR3 length is 16 residues. CDR1 is DFQATT, CDR2 SNEGSKA, per germline (reference sequence). Unmatched junction bases numbered 11, after V lost 3 bases and J lost 0 bases.

The chain carries TRBV7-3 and TRBJ2-3, with 10 positions matching TRBD2. The CDR3 length is 18 residues. CDR1 SGHTA and CDR2 FQGTGA come from the germline V gene. Unmatched junction bases numbered 8, after V lost 2 bases and J lost 0 bases. Written as DNA, the CDR3 is TGTGCCAGCAGCTTAGGCCCGGGACTAGCGCGGAGCACAGATACGCAGTATTTT. Its protein product is CASSLGPGLARSTDTQYF. Filled out from reference TRBV7-3 and TRBJ2-3, the complete variable domain reads GAGVSQTPSNKVTEKGKYVELRCDPISGHTALYWYRQSLGQGPEFLIYFQGTGAADDSGLPNDRFFAVRPEGSVSTLKIQRTERGDSAVYLCASSLGPGLARSTDTQYFGPGTRLTVL.

On this clonotype itself: An end of the junction does not agree with germline; a read error may underlie this. The genes are TRBV7-7 and TRBJ2-3; the match to TRBD2 covers 12 bases. Germline CDR1 is SSHAT and CDR2 is FNYEAQ (reference sequence). The CDR3 sequence is 20 residues long. CDR3 nucleotides: TGTGCTAGCAGCTTATCCTTCCTAGCGGGAGGGCCCTCTAGCACAGATACGCAGTATTTT. Translating it yields CASSLSFLAGGPSSTDTQYF. The whole variable domain, filled in from reference TRBV7-7 and TRBJ2-3, reads GAGVSQSPRYKVTKRGQDVTLRCDPISSHATLYWYQQALGQGPEFLTYFNYEAQPDKSGLPSDRFSAERPEGSISTLTIQRTEQRDSAMYRCASSLSFLAGGPSSTDTQYFGPGTRLTVL.

The V gene is TRBV4-3, the J gene TRBJ1-1; D is uncertain. In germline, CDR1 is LGHNA, CDR2 YSLEER. V lost 4 bases, J lost 0 bases, and 15 bases lay in between. The CDR3 length is 16 residues. The CDR3, as DNA: TGCGCCAGCAGCCCTACAATGGCAGGTATGAACACTGAAGCTTTCTTT. This codes for CASSPTMAGMNTEAFF.

The chain carries TRBV5-6 and TRBJ2-3; unclear D gene. The CDR3 contains 15 residues. Germline V gives CDR1 SGHDT, CDR2 YYEEEE. Trimming left V 0 bases short and J 7 bases short, with 15 bases between. CDR3 sequence: CASSLGLPWPNTQYF. The CDR3 bases are TGTGCCAGCAGCTTGGGCCTACCTTGGCCAAATACGCAGTATTTT.

The rearrangement uses TRBV6-1 and TRBJ1-1; TRBD1 is a possible D gene (6 bases). The V end lost 1 base, the J end lost 0 bases, and 15 bases lay between the germline ends. The CDR3 has 17 residues. Looked up from germline, CDR1 is MNHNS and CDR2 is SASEGT. The CDR3 spells CASSEGGGQYMNTEAFF. Written as DNA, the CDR3 is TGTGCCAGCAGTGAAGGGGGAGGACAGTACATGAACACTGAAGCTTTCTTT.

V and J are TRBV2 and TRBJ2-7; weak D call: TRBD1 (6 bases). The length of the CDR3 is 14 residues. Per the germline V gene, CDR1 is SNHLY and CDR2 is FYNNEI. The V end lost 6 bases, the J end lost 2 bases, and 14 bases lay between the germline ends. The CDR3 DNA reads as TGTGCCAGCAGCCAAATCGGGACAACCTACGAGCAGTACTTC. It translates to CASSQIGTTYEQYF.

This clonotype was observed a single time. V usage is TRBV6-1 and J usage is TRBJ2-7; perhaps TRBD2 as D (5 bases). This CDR3 has 13 residues. Germline V gene data show CDR1 as MNHNS and CDR2 as SASEGT. Trimming removed 7 bases at V and 2 bases at J, with 12 bases between. CDR3 nucleotide sequence: TGTGCCAGCAATCGGGAATTCACCTACGAGCAGTACTTC. This sequence encodes CASNREFTYEQYF.

J is TRBJ1-2 and V is TRBV15; TRBD1 matches 10 bases. With V trimmed by 6 bases and J by 0 bases, 4 bases remained unmatched. From germline, CDR1 is LNHNV and CDR2 YYDKDF (reference sequence). CDR3 length equals 15 residues. The CDR3 here is CATSRDRGTNYGYTF. Here the CDR3 DNA reads TGTGCCACCAGTAGGGACAGGGGTACTAACTATGGCTACACCTTC.

The rearrangement uses TRBV20-1 and TRBJ2-2; 9 bases line up with TRBD2. V dropped 6 bases and J dropped 5; count of bases not matched to a gene: 16. CDR1 DFQATT and CDR2 SNEGSKA come from the germline V gene (reference sequence). The CDR3 is 17 amino acids. For the CDR3, the DNA is TGCAGTGCCAGCAGTAGAATAGCGGGGGAATGGACCGGGGAGCTGTTTTTT. This encodes CSASSRIAGEWTGELFF.

This chain connects TRBV15 to TRBJ1-4; D is undetermined. V shed 3 bases and J shed 0 bases, with 8 bases lying between them. The CDR3 covers 15 residues. The germline gives CDR1 LNHNV, CDR2 YYDKDF (reference sequence). In nucleotides, the CDR3 is TGTGCCACCAGCAGTGACGGGGCAACTAATGAAAAACTGTTTTTT. It codes for CATSSDGATNEKLFF.

J is TRBJ2-1 and V is TRBV7-6; D could derive from TRBD1 or TRBD2 (6 bases each). The V gene lost 6 bases and the J gene lost 5 bases, with 20 bases spanning the gap. Germline CDR1 reads SGHVS; CDR2 reads FNYEAQ. The CDR3 spans 16 residues. The CDR3 protein is CASRALGGAKDNEQFF. Here the CDR3 DNA reads TGTGCCAGCAGGGCCCTGGGGGGCGCGAAAGACAATGAGCAGTTCTTC.

V is TRBV9 and J is TRBJ2-3, with unresolved D. The DNA end is a closer match to TRBJ1-5, so the J assignment may be wrong. Germline lookup yields CDR1 SGDLS and CDR2 YYNGEE. This CDR3 region has 19 residues. CDR3 nucleotides: TGTGCCAGCAGTGAAGCGGGTAGTGGGATAGCCCATCCCACAGATACGCAGCATTTT. It is translated as CASSEAGSGIAHPTDTQHF.

The chain couples TRBV29-1 to TRBJ1-1, with 10 bases lining up with TRBD1. Per germline, CDR1 SQVTM and CDR2 ANQGSEA. The CDR3 totals 14 residues. CDR3 DNA sequence: TGCAGTACTATTGCCGGGACAGGGGTAACTGAAGCTTTCTTT. It specifies CSTIAGTGVTEAFF.

Written as DNA, the CDR3 is TGTGCCAGCAGCCCAAATAACAATGAGCAGTTCTTC. Translating gives CASSPNNNEQFF. The genes are TRBV7-6 and TRBJ2-1; no clear D. CDR1 and CDR2 from the germline V gene are SGHVS and FNYEAQ. The CDR3 totals 12 residues. Trimming removed 5 bases from V and 5 bases from J, with 7 bases in between.

The J gene is TRBJ2-1, the V gene TRBV20-1; 9 bases fit TRBD1. V shed 7 bases, J shed 10 bases, and the junction held 14 bases outside the gene matches. Germline CDR1 and CDR2: DFQATT and SNEGSKA (reference sequence). The CDR3 length is 14 residues. The CDR3 coding sequence is TGCAGTGTCCTTGGACAGGGGAGCTCCTACGAGCAGTTCTTC. This codes for CSVLGQGSSYEQFF.

The chain links TRBV9 to TRBJ2-1, with 11 bases identical to TRBD1. The V and J ends lost 0 bases and 6 bases, in that order; junction bases with no gene match: 14. Germline V gene lookup returns CDR1 SGDLS and CDR2 YYNGEE. This CDR3 comprises 19 residues. The chain's CDR3 is CASSVASRGQGAGINEQFF. CDR3 nucleotide sequence: TGTGCCAGCAGCGTAGCCAGCCGAGGACAGGGGGCGGGTATCAATGAGCAGTTCTTC. Looking up the rest from reference TRBV9 and TRBJ2-1 gives the full variable domain: DSGVTQTPKHLITATGQRVTLRCSPRSGDLSVYWYQQSLDQGLQFLIQYYNGEERAKGNILERFSAQQFPDLHSELNLSSLELGDSALYFCASSVASRGQGAGINEQFFGPGTRLTVL.

The chain carries TRBV20-1 and TRBJ2-7; 13 nucleotides match TRBD2. V gave up 1 base and J gave up 2 bases; unmatched junction bases: 11. The CDR3 covers 18 residues. Germline V CDR1 and CDR2: DFQATT, SNEGSKA (reference sequence). The CDR3 DNA reads TGCAGTGCTAGAGGGACCGCCGGGACTAGCGGGGATACCTACGAGCAGTACGTC. Protein product: CSARGTAGTSGDTYEQYV.

The chain combines TRBV29-1 with TRBJ1-1; D unresolved. There are 10 residues in the CDR3. Trimming removed 6 bases at V and 1 base at J, with 3 bases between. Germline CDR1 reads SQVTM; CDR2 reads ANQGSEA. The CDR3 spells CSVENTEAFF. For the CDR3, the DNA is TGCAGCGTCGAGAACACTGAAGCTTTCTTT.

In the case of this clonotype: One end of the junction is discordant with germline, which a read error may explain. The rearrangement joins TRBV15 to TRBJ2-7; D is ambiguous. The CDR3 has 14 amino acids. The germline V gene encodes CDR1 LNHNV and CDR2 YYDKDF (reference sequence). The CDR3 DNA reads TGTGCCACCAGCAGAGATATAGGCCCCTACGAGCAGCACTTC. This encodes CATSRDIGPYEQHF. The full variable domain, with the rest looked up from reference TRBV15 and TRBJ2-7, is DAMVIQNPRYQVTQFGKPVTLSCSQTLNHNVMYWYQQKSSQAPKLLFHYYDKDFNNEADTPDNFQSRRPNTSFCFLDIRSPGLGDTAMYLCATSRDIGPYEQHFGPGTRLTVT.

V gene TRBV9 combines with J gene TRBJ2-6; tentative D call: TRBD2 (6 bases). Trimming stripped 3 bases from V and 4 bases from J, with 14 bases between. The CDR3 contains 16 residues. The germline CDR1 and CDR2 sequences are SGDLS and YYNGEE. In nucleotides, the CDR3 is TGTGCCAGCAGCGGAGGGGCGGGGTACGGGGCCAACGTCCTGACTTTC. This encodes CASSGGAGYGANVLTF.

This rearrangement joins TRBV12-5 to TRBJ1-1; no reliable D call. Germline V lookup: CDR1 LGHNT, CDR2 FRNRAP. The length of the CDR3 is 12 residues. For the CDR3, the DNA is TGTGCCAGCTCCGAGACCCGTTCGGGAGCTTTCTTT. Translation: CASSETRSGAFF.

The chain joins TRBV29-1 to TRBJ1-5; D gene uncertain. Trimming removed 3 bases from V and 6 bases from J, with 12 bases in between. Per germline, CDR1 SQVTM and CDR2 ANQGSEA. CDR3 length equals 13 residues. The CDR3 region has the DNA TGCAGCGTTGACGGAGGGAAAGGTCAGCCCCAGCATTTT. This encodes CSVDGGKGQPQHF.

The chain couples TRBV6-7 to TRBJ2-7; D is unresolved. TRBV6-7 is filed as an ORF, its function uncertain. There are 13 residues in the CDR3. V was trimmed by 4 bases and J by 2 bases, leaving 9 bases between them. CDR3 bases: TGTGCCAGCAGTTGCTCGGAAACCTACGAGCAGTACGTC. Translating gives CASSCSETYEQYV.

This chain connects TRBV6-2 or TRBV6-3 to TRBJ2-7; D unresolved. The CDR3 is 11 amino acids. Germline V gives CDR1 MNHEY, CDR2 SVGEGT. V gave up 8 bases and J gave up 3 bases, with 8 bases separating them. CDR3 in DNA: TGTGCCAGCGGGGTTAGCTACGAGCAGTACTTC. Translation gives CASGVSYEQYF.

The V gene is TRBV2, the J gene TRBJ2-5; 7 bases are shared with TRBD2. The CDR3 spans 15 residues. Germline V CDR1 and CDR2: SNHLY, FYNNEI. V lost 5 bases, J lost 2 bases, and 8 bases stayed unmatched. The chain's CDR3 is CASSLLADRQETQYF. CDR3 DNA sequence: TGTGCCAGCAGTCTTCTAGCGGACCGACAAGAGACCCAGTACTTC.